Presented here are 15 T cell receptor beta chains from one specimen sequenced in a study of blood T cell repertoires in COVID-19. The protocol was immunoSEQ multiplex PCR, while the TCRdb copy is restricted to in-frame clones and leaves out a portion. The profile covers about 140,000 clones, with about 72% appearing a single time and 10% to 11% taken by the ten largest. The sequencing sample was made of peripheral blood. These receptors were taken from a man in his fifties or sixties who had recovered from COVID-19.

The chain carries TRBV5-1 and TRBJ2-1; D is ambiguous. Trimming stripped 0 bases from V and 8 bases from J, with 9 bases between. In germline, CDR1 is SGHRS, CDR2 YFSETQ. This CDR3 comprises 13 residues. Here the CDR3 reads CASSLGQSDEQFF. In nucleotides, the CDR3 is TGCGCCAGCAGCTTGGGCCAAAGCGATGAGCAGTTCTTC.

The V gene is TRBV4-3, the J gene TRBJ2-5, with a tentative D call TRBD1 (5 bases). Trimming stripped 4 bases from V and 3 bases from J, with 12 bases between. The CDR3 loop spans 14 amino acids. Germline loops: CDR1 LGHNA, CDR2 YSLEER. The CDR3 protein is CASSRSGLKETQYF. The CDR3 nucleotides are TGCGCCAGCAGCCGCTCAGGGTTGAAAGAGACCCAGTACTTC.

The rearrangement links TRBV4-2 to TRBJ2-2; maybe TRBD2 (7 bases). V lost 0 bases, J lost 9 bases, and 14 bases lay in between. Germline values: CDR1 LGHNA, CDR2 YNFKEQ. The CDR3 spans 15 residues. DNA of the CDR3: TGTGCCAGCAGCCAAGATCGGGGGGCTTCAAGGGAGCTGTTTTTT. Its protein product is CASSQDRGASRELFF.

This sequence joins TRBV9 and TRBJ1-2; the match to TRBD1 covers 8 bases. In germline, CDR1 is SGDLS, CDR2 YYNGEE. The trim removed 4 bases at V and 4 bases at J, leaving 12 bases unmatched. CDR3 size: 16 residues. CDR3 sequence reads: CASSLNGQGLSYGYTF. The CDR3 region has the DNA TGTGCCAGCAGCCTTAATGGACAGGGCCTATCCTATGGCTACACCTTC. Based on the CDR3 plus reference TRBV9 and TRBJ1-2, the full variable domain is DSGVTQTPKHLITATGQRVTLRCSPRSGDLSVYWYQQSLDQGLQFLIQYYNGEERAKGNILERFSAQQFPDLHSELNLSSLELGDSALYFCASSLNGQGLSYGYTFGSGTRLTVV.

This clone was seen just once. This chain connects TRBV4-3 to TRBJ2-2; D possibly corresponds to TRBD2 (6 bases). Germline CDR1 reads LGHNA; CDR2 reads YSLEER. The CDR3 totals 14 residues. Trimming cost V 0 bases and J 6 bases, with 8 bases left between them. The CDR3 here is CASSQDTGAGELFF. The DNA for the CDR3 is TGCGCCAGCAGCCAAGATACGGGAGCCGGGGAGCTGTTTTTT.

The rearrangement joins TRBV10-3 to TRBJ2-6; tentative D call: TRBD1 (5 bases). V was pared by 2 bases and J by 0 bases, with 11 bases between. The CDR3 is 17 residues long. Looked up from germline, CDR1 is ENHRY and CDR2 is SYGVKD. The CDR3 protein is CAISEPTDYSGANVLTF. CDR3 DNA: TGTGCCATCAGTGAGCCGACAGATTACTCTGGGGCCAACGTCCTGACTTTC.

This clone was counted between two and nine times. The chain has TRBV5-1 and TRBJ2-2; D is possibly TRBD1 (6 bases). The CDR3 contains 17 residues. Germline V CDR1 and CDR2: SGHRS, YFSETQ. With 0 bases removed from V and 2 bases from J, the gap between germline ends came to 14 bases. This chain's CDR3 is CASSLAGQGLNTGELFF. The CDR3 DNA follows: TGCGCCAGCAGCTTGGCCGGGCAGGGGCTCAACACCGGGGAGCTGTTTTTT.

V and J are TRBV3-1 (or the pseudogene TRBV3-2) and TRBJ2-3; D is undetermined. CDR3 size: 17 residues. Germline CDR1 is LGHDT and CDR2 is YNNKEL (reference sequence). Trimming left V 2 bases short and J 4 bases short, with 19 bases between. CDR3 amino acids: CASSQPSRGGEPDTQYF. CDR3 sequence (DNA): TGTGCCAGCAGCCAACCTTCCCGCGGCGGCGAACCAGATACGCAGTATTTT.

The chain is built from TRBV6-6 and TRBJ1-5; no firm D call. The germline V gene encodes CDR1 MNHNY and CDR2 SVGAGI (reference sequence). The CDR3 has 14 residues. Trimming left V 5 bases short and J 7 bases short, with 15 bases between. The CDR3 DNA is TGTGCCAGCAGTCCCCGGGAGGGAGGGCAGCCCCAGCATTTT. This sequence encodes CASSPREGGQPQHF.

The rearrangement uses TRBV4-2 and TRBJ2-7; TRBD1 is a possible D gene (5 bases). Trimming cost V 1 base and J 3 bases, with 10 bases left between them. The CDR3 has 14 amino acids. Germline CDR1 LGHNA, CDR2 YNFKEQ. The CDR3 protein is CASSQADRHYEQYF. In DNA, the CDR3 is TGTGCCAGCAGCCAAGCCGACAGACACTACGAGCAGTACTTC.

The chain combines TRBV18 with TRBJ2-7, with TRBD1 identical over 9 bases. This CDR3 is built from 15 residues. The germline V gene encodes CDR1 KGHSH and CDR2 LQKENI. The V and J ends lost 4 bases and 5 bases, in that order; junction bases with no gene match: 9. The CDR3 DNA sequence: TGTGCCAGCTCACTTACCGGGACAGGGAAGAACGAGCAGTACTTC. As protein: CASSLTGTGKNEQYF.

CDR3 in amino acids: CASSQVPGDTGELFF. The DNA for the CDR3 is TGTGCCAGCAGCCAAGTACCCGGGGACACCGGGGAGCTGTTTTTT. V usage is TRBV3-1 (or the pseudogene TRBV3-2) and J usage is TRBJ2-2; maybe TRBD2 (5 bases). Germline loops: CDR1 LGHDT, CDR2 YNNKEL (reference sequence). The V end was cut by 1 base, the J end by 3 bases, with 9 bases between. The CDR3 contains 15 residues.

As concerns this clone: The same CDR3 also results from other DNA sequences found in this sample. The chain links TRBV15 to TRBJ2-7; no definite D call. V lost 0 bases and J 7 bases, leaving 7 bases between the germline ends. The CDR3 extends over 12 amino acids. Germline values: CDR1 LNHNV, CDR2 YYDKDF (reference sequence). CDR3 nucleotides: TGTGCCACCAGCAGAGATAACGGTGAGCAGTACTTC. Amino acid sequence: CATSRDNGEQYF.

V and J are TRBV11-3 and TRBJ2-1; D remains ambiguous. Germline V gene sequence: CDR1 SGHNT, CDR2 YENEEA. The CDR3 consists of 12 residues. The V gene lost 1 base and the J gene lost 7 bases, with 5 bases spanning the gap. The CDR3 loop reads CASSLGPNEQFF. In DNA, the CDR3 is TGTGCCAGCAGCTTAGGGCCTAATGAGCAGTTCTTC. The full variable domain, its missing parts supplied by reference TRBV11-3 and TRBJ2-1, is EAGVVQSPRYKIIEKKQPVAFWCNPISGHNTLYWYLQNLGQGPELLIRYENEEAVDDSQLPKDRFSAERLKGVDSTLKIQPAELGDSAVYLCASSLGPNEQFFGPGTRLTVL.

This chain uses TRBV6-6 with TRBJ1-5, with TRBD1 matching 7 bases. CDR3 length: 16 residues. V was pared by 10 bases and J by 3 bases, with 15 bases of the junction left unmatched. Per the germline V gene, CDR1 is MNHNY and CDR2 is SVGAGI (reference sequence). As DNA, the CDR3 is TGTGCCACCTTCTCAGGGGGACTTAACTACAATCAGCCCCAGCATTTT. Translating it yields CATFSGGLNYNQPQHF.